The 27 T cell receptor beta chains below come from one sample, sequenced in a study of post-analysis software for immune sequencing data. Regarding the study as a whole: Patients used about 5 TRBV segments, including TRBV5-6, TRBV5-1 and TRBV20-1, more often than controls.

These receptors have no identified antigens. Prepared TCR beta cDNA libraries contained unique molecular identifiers. Each CDR3 protein gets one entry after TCRdb re-called the PCR reads with MiXCR. The sample lists roughly 400,000 distinct CDR3 sequences, 39% occurring once. Material: blood. Every receptor here comes from a girl aged 2 to 10 with multiple sclerosis.

The chain combines TRBV5-1 with TRBJ2-7; weak D call: TRBD1 (6 bases). The CDR3 is 17 residues long. CDR1 is SGHRS and CDR2 is YFSETQ in the germline V gene. The V end was cut by 0 bases, the J end by 0 bases, with 16 bases between. The CDR3 protein is CASSLAGTGSYSYEQYF. CDR3 DNA: TGCGCCAGCAGCTTGGCGGGTACAGGGTCCTACTCCTACGAGCAGTACTTC.

The J gene is TRBJ2-1, the V gene TRBV7-2; no firm D call. This CDR3 contains 14 residues. Trimming removed 3 bases at V and 1 base at J, with 7 bases between. CDR1 is SGHTA, CDR2 FQGNSA, per germline. The CDR3 is CASSFRLSYNEQFF. The DNA of the CDR3 is TGTGCCAGCAGCTTCCGGCTTTCCTACAATGAGCAGTTCTTC. Using reference TRBV7-2 and TRBJ2-1 for the parts outside the CDR3, the full variable domain is GAGVSQSPSNKVTEKGKDVELRCDPISGHTALYWYRQSLGQGLEFLIYFQGNSAPDKSGLPSDRFSAERTGGSVSTLTIQRTQQEDSAVYLCASSFRLSYNEQFFGPGTRLTVL.

The chain carries TRBV20-1 and TRBJ2-3; TRBD2 is a possible D gene (6 bases). The germline V and J ends were trimmed by 8 bases and 2 bases, with 14 bases remaining between them. Per germline, CDR1 DFQATT and CDR2 SNEGSKA (reference sequence). The CDR3 is 13 residues long. The CDR3 here is CSSILAATDTQYF. CDR3 coding DNA: TGCAGTTCGATACTAGCCGCCACAGATACGCAGTATTTT.

V usage is TRBV12-3 or TRBV12-4 and J usage is TRBJ2-7, with D possibly matching TRBD1 (5 bases). CDR3 length: 15 residues. The ends were cut back, 2 bases at V and 7 bases at J, with 18 bases in the middle. DNA for the CDR3: TGTGCCAGCAGTTTACAGGGCAGGCAGTCGAATGAGCAGTACTTC. Protein: CASSLQGRQSNEQYF.

This clonotype was counted only a few times. The chain is built from TRBV6-5 and TRBJ1-2, with TRBD1 as a possible D gene (6 bases). Trimming stripped 5 bases from V and 3 bases from J, with 10 bases between. Germline V CDR1 and CDR2: MNHEY, SVGAGI. The CDR3 sequence is 13 residues long. The CDR3 nucleotides read TGTGCCAGCAGTCCCGAGGGGGACTATGGCTACACCTTC. Its protein product is CASSPEGDYGYTF.

This clonotype was observed a handful of times. The V gene is TRBV10-3, the J gene TRBJ2-4; D is possibly TRBD2 (5 bases). With 4 bases removed from V and 4 bases from J, the gap between germline ends came to 14 bases. The CDR3 totals 15 residues. Germline values: CDR1 ENHRY, CDR2 SYGVKD. Here the CDR3 reads CAISGGEREKNIQYF. CDR3 DNA sequence: TGTGCCATCAGTGGGGGAGAGAGGGAGAAAAACATTCAGTACTTC.

The chain joins TRBV27 to TRBJ2-3; D perhaps matches TRBD1 (8 bases). CDR3 size: 14 residues. V shed 3 bases and J shed 5 bases, with 12 bases lying between them. Germline CDR1 and CDR2: MNHEY and SMNVEV (reference sequence). The CDR3 DNA is TGTGCCAGCAGTTTGAACAGGGGGGGAGATACGCAGTATTTT. Residues: CASSLNRGGDTQYF.

This clonotype was found a few times. The CDR3 DNA reads as TGCGCCAGCAGCTTGATAATAGTTCCAAACATTCAGTACTTC. Protein product: CASSLIIVPNIQYF. This chain joins TRBV5-1 and TRBJ2-4; D remains unclear. The CDR3 totals 14 residues. V was cut by 1 base and J by 6 bases, with 11 bases left in between. Germline CDR1 and CDR2: SGHRS and YFSETQ.

The chain couples TRBV10-3 to TRBJ2-1; D unclear. Germline CDR1 reads ENHRY; CDR2 reads SYGVKD. V dropped 3 bases and J dropped 5 bases, with 14 bases sitting between them. The CDR3 length is 15 residues. CDR3 bases: TGTGCCATCAGTGACTGGGAAAGAGCCAACAATGAGCAGTTCTTC. This translates into CAISDWERANNEQFF.

This clonotype was found once. The J gene is TRBJ2-1, the V gene TRBV12-3 or TRBV12-4; TRBD2 is a possible D gene (6 bases). Trimming pared 5 bases from V and 2 bases from J, leaving 13 bases between. This CDR3 has 15 amino acids. The CDR3 region has the DNA TGTGCCAGCAGTCGCGGGAATCCACCCTACAATGAGCAGTTCTTC. Translation gives CASSRGNPPYNEQFF.

In its sample, this clonotype was seen a few times. V is TRBV12-3 or TRBV12-4 and J is TRBJ2-6; a possible D gene is TRBD1 (5 bases). CDR3 length: 15 amino acids. Trimming removed 1 base from V and 2 bases from J, with 6 bases in between. The CDR3 loop reads CASSLEGTGANVLTF. The CDR3 DNA follows: TGTGCCAGCAGTTTAGAGGGGACTGGGGCCAACGTCCTGACTTTC.

J is TRBJ2-4 and V is TRBV20-1; possible D gene TRBD1, 7 bases. TRBJ2-7 matches the DNA end more closely, so the J call is doubtful. Germline V gene sequence: CDR1 DFQATT, CDR2 SNEGSKA (reference sequence). This CDR3 region has 14 residues. CDR3 region: CSASGGQRPNEQYF. The DNA for the CDR3 is TGCAGTGCTAGCGGGGGACAGAGACCTAACGAGCAGTACTTC.

This clonotype has more than one count but fewer than ten. J is TRBJ2-1 and V is TRBV3-1, with D maybe TRBD1 (5 bases). Looked up from germline, CDR1 is LGHDT and CDR2 is YNNKEL (reference sequence). Between the trimmed V and J ends, which lost 6 bases and 0 bases, there was a span of 15 bases. The CDR3 loop spans 16 amino acids. The CDR3 spells CASRRDSPSSYNEQFF. The CDR3 bases are TGTGCCAGCAGACGCGACAGCCCGAGCTCCTACAATGAGCAGTTCTTC.

J is TRBJ1-4 and V is TRBV5-1; TRBD1 agrees at 11 bases. V lost 3 bases to trimming and J lost 6 bases; unmatched junction nucleotides: 1. CDR1 and CDR2 from the germline V gene are SGHRS and YFSETQ. The CDR3 is 14 amino acids. The CDR3 region has the DNA TGCGCCAGCAGCTGGGGACAGGGGGATGAAAAACTGTTTTTT. It encodes CASSWGQGDEKLFF.

This clonotype appeared a few times. The chain combines TRBV15 with TRBJ2-1; D might be TRBD1 or TRBD2, each matching 6 bases. The V end was cut by 1 base, the J end by 9 bases, with 16 bases between. This CDR3 is built from 15 residues. The germline gives CDR1 LNHNV, CDR2 YYDKDF (reference sequence). CDR3 DNA sequence: TGTGCCACCAGCAGAGGGGGGCTAGCGTATGGTGAGCAGTTCTTC. Translation gives CATSRGGLAYGEQFF.

This clonotype showed up just a few times. The chain links TRBV9 to TRBJ2-3; 9 bases align to TRBD2. J gave up 3 bases and V 0 bases, and 11 bases lay outside the gene matches. Germline CDR1 and CDR2: SGDLS and YYNGEE. This CDR3 contains 18 residues. Here the CDR3 DNA reads TGTGCCAGCAGCGTAGGTCCTCCTAGCGGGATTAGGACAGATACGCAGTATTTT. As protein: CASSVGPPSGIRTDTQYF.

V gene TRBV2 combines with J gene TRBJ1-2; D is ambiguous. V shed 2 bases and J shed 8 bases, with 6 bases lying between them. The CDR3 loop spans 11 amino acids. Germline CDR1 is SNHLY and CDR2 is FYNNEI. The CDR3 protein is CASSELGGYTF. The CDR3 DNA sequence: TGTGCCAGCAGTGAATTGGGGGGCTACACCTTC.

In this sample, this clonotype turned up many times. The chain is built from TRBV6-1 and TRBJ1-2, with TRBD1 matching over 8 bases. CDR3 size: 13 residues. Trimming removed 8 bases from V and 0 bases from J; junction bases left unmatched: 2. CDR1 and CDR2 (germline): MNHNS, SASEGT. CDR3 loop: CASGRGPNYGYTF. The CDR3 DNA reads as TGTGCCAGCGGCAGGGGGCCTAACTATGGCTACACCTTC.

On this clonotype: An end of the junction differs from the germline gene, which may be a read error. The chain is built from TRBV10-3 and TRBJ2-5; 8 positions agree with TRBD1. With the DNA end fitting TRBJ2-7 better, the J assignment may be wrong. The CDR3 has 14 amino acids. CDR1 and CDR2 from the germline V gene are ENHRY and SYGVKD. CDR3 region: CAIRESGQAYEQYF. The CDR3 region has the DNA TGTGCCATCAGGGAGTCGGGACAGGCCTACGAGCAGTACTTC.

CDR3 sequence (DNA): TGCAGTGCCGAAGTCGCTAAACTAGCGGGGGGAACAGATACGCAGTATTTT. Its protein product is CSAEVAKLAGGTDTQYF. This rearrangement joins TRBV20-1 to TRBJ2-3, with 12 nucleotides matching TRBD2. J lost 3 bases, V lost 6 bases, and 13 bases had no gene match. Germline CDR1 is DFQATT and CDR2 is SNEGSKA (reference sequence). The CDR3 sequence is 17 residues long.

The chain recombines TRBV11-2 with TRBJ2-5; the D is unclear. The J call is in doubt because the DNA end fits TRBJ2-7 better. Germline V gene lookup returns CDR1 SGHAT and CDR2 FQNNGV. The CDR3 is 16 amino acids. The CDR3 region is CASSLNSPRLGYEQYF. For the CDR3, the DNA is TGTGCCAGCAGCCTAAATTCGCCGAGGCTAGGCTACGAGCAGTACTTC.

The V and J genes are TRBV20-1 and TRBJ1-2, with a weak D call TRBD1 (6 bases). The germline V gene has CDR1 DFQATT and CDR2 SNEGSKA (reference sequence). There are 14 residues in the CDR3. V was shortened by 0 bases and J by 4 bases, with 12 bases between the two germline ends. This CDR3 reads CSARDSRQAYGYTF. CDR3 bases: TGCAGTGCTAGAGATTCAAGACAGGCCTATGGCTACACCTTC.

The rearrangement links TRBV6-7 to TRBJ2-1; 13 bases are shared with TRBD2. TRBV6-7 belongs to the ORF category, with a function that is uncertain. The length of the CDR3 is 16 residues. V was clipped by 2 bases and J by 6 bases; unmatched bases: 4. The CDR3 sequence is CASSYRRTSGSNEQFF. The CDR3, as DNA: TGTGCCAGCAGTTACCGTCGGACTAGCGGGAGCAATGAGCAGTTCTTC.

This clonotype was counted only a few times. The chain has TRBV20-1 and TRBJ2-3; D remains unclear. Trimming pared 0 bases from V and 1 base from J, leaving 17 bases between. Germline V gene lookup returns CDR1 DFQATT and CDR2 SNEGSKA (reference sequence). The CDR3 has 17 residues. This chain's CDR3 is CSARDRGVLLGTDTQYF. The CDR3 region has the DNA TGCAGTGCTAGAGATCGCGGAGTGCTCTTGGGCACAGATACGCAGTATTTT.

The chain has TRBV20-1 and TRBJ2-1; D is ambiguous. Germline V lookup: CDR1 DFQATT, CDR2 SNEGSKA (reference sequence). V was trimmed by 3 bases and J by 0 bases, leaving 9 bases between them. The CDR3 has 14 residues. CDR3 region: CSASLSSSYNEQFF. The CDR3, as DNA: TGCAGTGCTAGTTTGAGCAGCTCCTACAATGAGCAGTTCTTC.

The genes are TRBV20-1 and TRBJ2-5; 7 nucleotides line up with TRBD1. The end of the DNA fits TRBJ2-7 better, so the J call may be wrong. This CDR3 comprises 12 residues. The germline V gene has CDR1 DFQATT and CDR2 SNEGSKA (reference sequence). Here the CDR3 reads CSGDSRSYEQYF. CDR3 DNA sequence: TGCAGTGGGGACAGTCGCTCCTACGAGCAGTACTTC.

The J gene is TRBJ2-1, the V gene TRBV12-5; D call uncertain. The CDR3 contains 17 residues. Germline CDR1 and CDR2: LGHNT and FRNRAP. The ends were cut back, 1 base at V and 3 bases at J, with 16 bases in the middle. CDR3 in DNA: TGTGCTAGTGGTTTGGGGATCAGGAAACCTAGCTACAATGAGCAGTTCTTC. Amino acid sequence: CASGLGIRKPSYNEQFF.